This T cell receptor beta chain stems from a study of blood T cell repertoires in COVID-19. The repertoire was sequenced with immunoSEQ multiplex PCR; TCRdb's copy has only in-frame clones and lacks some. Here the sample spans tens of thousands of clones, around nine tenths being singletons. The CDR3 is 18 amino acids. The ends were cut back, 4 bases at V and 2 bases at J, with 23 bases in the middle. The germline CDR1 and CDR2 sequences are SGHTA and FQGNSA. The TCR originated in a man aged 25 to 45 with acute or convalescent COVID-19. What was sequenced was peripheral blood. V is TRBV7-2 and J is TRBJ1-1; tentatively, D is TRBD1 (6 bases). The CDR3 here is CASSSRSPLTGHNTEAFF. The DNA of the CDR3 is TGTGCCAGCAGCTCAAGGTCTCCCCTGACAGGCCACAACACTGAAGCTTTCTTT.